The 5 T cell receptor beta chains listed next were all sequenced from one sample in a study of shared clonotypes between healthy human individuals. Profiled with immunoSEQ multiplex PCR; TCRdb holds only in-frame clones, not every one. The table includes some 1,100,000 clones, approximately 80% detected once. The sample comprised memory CD4+ T cells from PBMCs. Indicated subset: CD45RA-negative fraction. The receptors shown here come from a man between 18 and 35 years old in good health. Some clones in this sample may be carry-over from other donors' samples.

This clone was detected only a few times. This chain uses TRBV6-1 with TRBJ2-2; the match to TRBD2 covers 10 bases. Germline CDR1 MNHNS, CDR2 SASEGT. This CDR3 comprises 14 residues. V lost 6 bases, J lost 4 bases, and 2 bases stayed unmatched. CDR3 loop: CASRLAGGTGELFF. CDR3 in DNA: TGTGCCAGCAGGTTAGCGGGAGGCACCGGGGAGCTGTTTTTT.

V usage is TRBV18 and J usage is TRBJ1-1; D unclear. V was trimmed by 6 bases and J by 5 bases, leaving 16 bases between them. Germline V gives CDR1 KGHSH, CDR2 LQKENI. This CDR3 comprises 14 residues. CDR3: CASSPLATGTEAFF. The CDR3 coding sequence is TGTGCCAGCTCCCCGCTGGCTACGGGGACTGAAGCTTTCTTT.

V usage is TRBV28 and J usage is TRBJ1-5; D gene unclear. The ends were cut back, 3 bases at V and 7 bases at J, with 16 bases in the middle. The germline CDR1 and CDR2 sequences are MDHEN and SYDVKM. The CDR3 runs 15 residues. DNA of the CDR3: TGTGCCAGCAGTTTGCGGGGAGGCGCGAGGCAGCCCCAGCATTTT. Protein: CASSLRGGARQPQHF.

This clone was seen once. V usage is TRBV4-1 and J usage is TRBJ2-1, with D possibly TRBD2 on 6 matching bases. The CDR3 extends over 16 amino acids. The germline V gene encodes CDR1 MGHRA and CDR2 YSYEKL. Trimming stripped 1 base from V and 4 bases from J, with 14 bases between. The CDR3 loop is CASSQVGSGGYNEQFF. The CDR3 DNA reads as TGCGCCAGCAGCCAAGTTGGTAGCGGAGGGTACAATGAGCAGTTCTTC.

The chain links TRBV7-7 to TRBJ2-5, with D tentatively TRBD2 (6 bases). This CDR3 is 13 amino acids long. Germline V gives CDR1 SSHAT, CDR2 FNYEAQ (reference sequence). V was clipped by 10 bases and J by 10 bases, with 22 bases between them. The CDR3 loop is CATNRDSTGLQYF. The CDR3 bases are TGTGCCACGAACCGGGACTCTACCGGCCTCCAGTACTTC.